This T cell receptor beta chain was identified in a study of OX40 agonist ivuxolimab in advanced cancers. Repertoires were generated with immunoSEQ multiplex PCR, while TCRdb's copy carries only in-frame clones and drops some. Found here are tens of thousands of clones, approximately 88% of them singletons; the top ten hold roughly 36%. Blood got drawn at baseline, again on cycle 4 day 1, and then on cycle 7 day 1. The TCR sequence derives from an adult with an advanced solid tumor such as melanoma, head and neck, liver or kidney cancer. Sequencing was performed on CD4+ or CD8+ T cells sorted from blood, taken in a trial of the OX40 agonist ivuxolimab.

The CDR3 region is CSADAGQGDYYGYTF. DNA for the CDR3: TGCAGCGCTGACGCGGGACAGGGGGACTACTATGGCTACACCTTC. V is TRBV29-1 and J is TRBJ1-2; 11 positions match TRBD1. V shed 7 bases and J 3 bases; nucleotides not matched to a gene: 10. The CDR3 runs to 15 residues. CDR1 SQVTM and CDR2 ANQGSEA come from the germline V gene.